A selection of T cell receptor beta chains follows, all from one sample in a study of blood T cells in healthy people across ages. TCRdb passed the 5' RACE reads through MiXCR, listing each CDR3 protein once. The data contain 1.6 million or so distinct CDR3 sequences, about 31% of them singletons. Material for sequencing was blood. The receptors derive from a woman in her thirties in good health. Each CDR3 is given with its conserved first and last residue. D genes are given only for firm matches. Rows may omit the clone size; those that give it use once, few, many or a size class.

clone_size j_call d_call v_call cdr3_nt cdr3_aa
NA TRBJ2-3 NA TRBV6-2/TRBV6-3 TGTGCCAGCAGCCGCGGCGGATACGCAGATACGCAGTATTTT CASSRGGYADTQYF
NA TRBJ2-7 NA TRBV28 TGTGCCAGCAGTTTGGGGGCAGGGGTTCCCTACGAGCAGTACTTC CASSLGAGVPYEQYF
NA TRBJ2-3 NA TRBV14 TGTGCCAGCAGCCAACTTCAGGGAATGTTCGGCACAGATACGCAGTATTTT CASSQLQGMFGTDTQYF
NA TRBJ2-3 TRBD2 TRBV11-2 TGTGCCAGCAGCTCGCTAAGCGGGGGGCCAGGGGATACGCAGTATTTT CASSSLSGGPGDTQYF
many TRBJ2-5 NA TRBV6-6 TGTGCCAGCAGTTACTCGGGGCACCGGGGGCTAAGAGAGACCCAGTACTTC CASSYSGHRGLRETQYF
once TRBJ1-1 NA TRBV29-1 TGCAGCGTTGAAGAAGGGGCAGGGGTTGGAGCTTTCTTT CSVEEGAGVGAFF
few TRBJ2-3 NA TRBV11-1 TGTGCCAGCAGCCGATACGGGGGGCCTAGCACAGATACGCAGTATTTT CASSRYGGPSTDTQYF
NA TRBJ1-2 TRBD1 TRBV29-1 TGCAGCGTTGAGGGACAGGGGAGGAACTATGGCTACACCTTC CSVEGQGRNYGYTF
few TRBJ1-2 NA TRBV7-9 TGTGCCAGCAGCTTATCGGTTGCGACCCCTTACAAGCCCCCGAACTATGGCTACACCTTC CASSLSVATPYKPPNYGYTF
NA TRBJ2-4 TRBD2 TRBV5-4 TGTGCCAGCAGCTCCCCCACTAGCGAGATAAACATTCAGTACTTC CASSSPTSEINIQYF
NA TRBJ2-5 NA TRBV5-1 TGCGCCAGCAGCCTTGGGGACACCGATGTGGGGAAGACCCAGTACTTC CASSLGDTDVGKTQYF